The 14 T cell receptor beta chains in this list originate from one sample, sequenced in a study of control samples from healthy donors and cancer patients. Produced via immunoSEQ multiplex PCR; TCRdb's table is partial and in-frame only. The sample includes about 130,000 clones, under 95% of them seen just once. Specimen: PBMCs. These receptors came from a man aged 45-65 years with head and neck cancer.

The gene calls are TRBV4-3 and TRBJ2-5, with 10 bases lining up with TRBD1. CDR3 length equals 14 residues. Germline V CDR1 and CDR2: LGHNA, YSLEER. Trimming removed 4 bases from V and 5 bases from J; junction bases left unmatched: 4. The CDR3 DNA follows: TGCGCCAGCAGCCCCGGGACAGGGGAGGAGACCCAGTACTTC. This codes for CASSPGTGEETQYF.

The J gene is TRBJ2-2, the V gene TRBV7-9; 10 bases fit TRBD1. With V trimmed by 5 bases and J by 6 bases, 6 bases remained unmatched. This CDR3 region has 15 residues. Germline loops: CDR1 SEHNR, CDR2 FQNEAQ (reference sequence). CDR3 sequence reads: CASSQGQGLAGELFF. CDR3 sequence (DNA): TGTGCCAGCAGCCAGGGACAGGGGCTGGCCGGGGAGCTGTTTTTT.

This chain connects TRBV4-3 to TRBJ1-1; no definite D call. Germline-derived CDR1 and CDR2 are LGHNA and YSLEER. V was trimmed by 4 bases and J by 1 base, leaving 10 bases between them. The CDR3 has 14 amino acids. The CDR3 bases are TGCGCCAGCAGCCGAATGGGGAAGAACACTGAAGCTTTCTTT. This gives the protein CASSRMGKNTEAFF.

V and J are TRBV6-5 and TRBJ1-3; weak D call: TRBD1 (5 bases). Germline values: CDR1 MNHEY, CDR2 SVGAGI. Trimming removed 0 bases at V and 5 bases at J, with 14 bases between. CDR3 length: 16 amino acids. In DNA form, the CDR3 reads TGTGCCAGCAGTTACTCGAGACAGATCGGAAGAAACACCATATATTTT. The encoded protein is CASSYSRQIGRNTIYF.

Only one count was recorded for this clone. The chain is built from TRBV4-3 and TRBJ1-1; unclear D gene. The CDR3 loop spans 15 amino acids. Germline V gene lookup returns CDR1 LGHNA and CDR2 YSLEER. The V gene lost 1 base and the J gene lost 1 base, with 10 bases spanning the gap. CDR3 DNA: TGCGCCAGCAGCCAAGCGTTGTCGGGGAACACTGAAGCTTTCTTT. Translation: CASSQALSGNTEAFF.

The chain is built from TRBV6-5 and TRBJ1-4; TRBD1 aligns across 7 bases. CDR1 is MNHEY, CDR2 SVGAGI, per germline. Unmatched junction bases numbered 10, after V lost 7 bases and J lost 8 bases. The CDR3 is 14 residues long. This chain's CDR3 is CASTGGPKGEKLFF. In DNA, the CDR3 is TGTGCCAGCACAGGGGGACCAAAAGGGGAAAAACTGTTTTTT.

V is TRBV4-1 and J is TRBJ2-5; perhaps TRBD1 as D (6 bases). V gave up 3 bases and J gave up 1 base, with 15 bases separating them. The CDR3 has 16 residues. The V gene's germline CDR1 is MGHRA and CDR2 YSYEKL. The CDR3 DNA reads as TGCGCCAGCAGCCATCAACAGGGACCACCCCAAGAGACCCAGTACTTC. It codes for CASSHQQGPPQETQYF.

The chain is built from TRBV2 and TRBJ1-6; D is ambiguous. Germline values: CDR1 SNHLY, CDR2 FYNNEI. The CDR3 length is 13 residues. V was shortened by 1 base and J by 8 bases, with 6 bases between the two germline ends. The CDR3 spells CASSEGSDSPLHF. The CDR3 nucleotides read TGTGCCAGCAGTGAAGGGTCAGATTCACCCCTCCACTTT.

The chain recombines TRBV13 with TRBJ2-5; weak D call: TRBD2 (5 bases). This CDR3 comprises 16 residues. V lost 5 bases and J lost 4, with 20 bases in between. Germline assignment: CDR1 PRHDT and CDR2 FYEKMQ (reference sequence). The CDR3 reads CASSLRIGSGLETQYF. The DNA of the CDR3 is TGTGCCAGCAGCCTCCGGATAGGGTCCGGACTAGAGACCCAGTACTTC.

The chain carries TRBV20-1 and TRBJ2-1; 7 nucleotides align to TRBD2. V was clipped by 3 bases and J by 15 bases; unmatched bases: 5. The germline gives CDR1 DFQATT, CDR2 SNEGSKA (reference sequence). This CDR3 region has 10 residues. In DNA, the CDR3 is TGCAGTGCTAGCAGCGGGGATCGGTTCTTC. As protein: CSASSGDRFF.

The chain employs TRBV6-5 and TRBJ2-7, with 11 bases identical to TRBD2. CDR1 and CDR2 (germline): MNHEY, SVGAGI. V trimming: 0 bases; J trimming: 4 bases; junction bases outside the gene matches: 5. The CDR3 loop spans 16 amino acids. In DNA, the CDR3 is TGTGCCAGCAGTTACTCGACCGGGACTAGCGGATACGAGCAGTACTTC. Its translation: CASSYSTGTSGYEQYF.

The chain has TRBV2 and TRBJ1-3, with D possibly TRBD1 on 5 matching bases. Germline assignment: CDR1 SNHLY and CDR2 FYNNEI. V was shortened by 5 bases and J by 0 bases, with 8 bases between the two germline ends. The CDR3 length is 14 residues. CDR3 residues: CASSFGTSGNTIYF. CDR3 coding DNA: TGTGCCAGCAGTTTCGGGACCTCTGGAAACACCATATATTTT.

The chain couples TRBV19 to TRBJ1-1; tentative D call: TRBD1 (6 bases). The V and J ends lost 4 bases and 4 bases respectively, with 16 bases between them. Germline V gene lookup returns CDR1 LNHDA and CDR2 SQIVND (reference sequence). The CDR3 has 15 residues. Written as DNA, the CDR3 is TGTGCCAGTAGTACTACAGGGTTTTTAGGCACTGAAGCTTTCTTT. Its translation: CASSTTGFLGTEAFF.

The rearrangement uses TRBV4-3 and TRBJ2-3; TRBD2 matches 12 bases. Germline V gene data show CDR1 as LGHNA and CDR2 as YSLEER. This CDR3 spans 19 amino acids. V shed 0 bases and J 1 base; nucleotides not matched to a gene: 8. In DNA form, the CDR3 reads TGCGCCAGCAGCCAAGATTTGCTAGCGGGGGGGCGGGGCACAGATACGCAGTATTTT. Translating gives CASSQDLLAGGRGTDTQYF.